These T cell receptor beta chains were read from a single sample in a study of shared clonotypes between healthy human individuals. The protocol was immunoSEQ multiplex PCR, while the TCRdb copy is restricted to in-frame clones and leaves out a portion. The sample holds over a million clones, more than 60% seen once. Sequencing was performed on memory CD4+ T cells sorted from blood. All receptors derive from a man between 18 and 35 years old in good health. CDR3s include the opening cysteine and the closing phenylalanine or tryptophan. D genes are given only for firm matches. Rows give clone size only sometimes, using once, few, many, or a class for an expanded clone.

.	.	TRBV30	TRBJ2-7	14	TGTGCCTGGAGATCTGGGGGAAGCTCCTACGAGCAGTACTTC	CAWRSGGSSYEQYF
.	TRBD1	TRBV5-1	TRBJ2-2	17	TGCGCCAGCAGCTTACGGTTGGCAACAGGGGGAACCGGGGAGCTGTTTTTT	CASSLRLATGGTGELFF
few	.	TRBV14	TRBJ2-3	13	TGTGCCAGCAGCCCAAGGCGTCTAGGCGACCTGTATTTT	CASSPRRLGDLYF
.	TRBD2	TRBV5-4	TRBJ2-1	15	TGTGCCAGCAGCCCGCAGGGACTAGTGACTAATGAGCAGTTCTTC	CASSPQGLVTNEQFF
.	.	TRBV6-1	TRBJ2-2	13	TGTGCCAGCCAAATGGCCCAGGCCGGGGAGCTGTTTTTT	CASQMAQAGELFF
.	TRBD2	TRBV2	TRBJ2-1	15	TGTGCCAGCGAAAGGGGACTAGCGGGGAACAATGAGCAGTTCTTC	CASERGLAGNNEQFF
.	.	TRBV7-2	TRBJ1-5	13	TGTGCCAGCAGCTTACGGGGGGAGCAGCCCCAGCATTTT	CASSLRGEQPQHF
many	TRBD2	TRBV18	TRBJ2-1	16	TGTGCCAGCTCACCCACTTTAGCGGGGGGTTACAATGAGCAGTTCTTC	CASSPTLAGGYNEQFF
.	.	TRBV2	TRBJ2-7	13	TGTGCCAGCAGTTTCGGACAGGCGGGGGAGCAGTACTTC	CASSFGQAGEQYF
.	.	TRBV2	TRBJ1-1	13	TGTGCCAGCGATAGGATAGGCCCCACTGAAGCTTTCTTT	CASDRIGPTEAFF
.	.	TRBV6-5	TRBJ2-7	11	TGTGCCAGCAGTTCCGCTTACGAGCAGTACTTC	CASSSAYEQYF
.	.	TRBV6-1	TRBJ2-5	15	TGTGCCAGCAGTGAAAATGGTGGGGGCATCAAGACCCAGTACTTC	CASSENGGGIKTQYF